This TCR beta chain was documented in a study of blood T cell repertoires in COVID-19. At the level of the study: The origin of the acute and convalescent COVID-19 samples was the United States, Italy and Spain. T cells, B-cell-depleted T cells, or PBMCs supplied cDNA or gDNA.

Original analysis: The assay estimated nucleated cells by amplifying reference gene primers. Repertoires were generated with immunoSEQ multiplex PCR, while TCRdb's copy carries only in-frame clones and drops some. V and J calls and clone size are those listed in that table; D and trimming were worked out from the DNA. The table records approximately 110,000 clones, approximately 82% of them present only once. The sequencing sample was made of peripheral blood. This clonotype was obtained from a woman aged 55-75 years with acute or convalescent COVID-19.

CDR3 sequence (DNA): TGTGCCAGCAGTACCAACCACCTGGACCTTACAGGGTCGTCCTACGAGCAGTACTTC. Its translation is CASSTNHLDLTGSSYEQYF. This chain links TRBV28 with TRBJ2-7; tentative D call: TRBD1 (6 bases). The germline gives CDR1 MDHEN, CDR2 SYDVKM. The length of the CDR3 is 19 residues. V was clipped by 5 bases and J by 1 base, with 27 bases between them.